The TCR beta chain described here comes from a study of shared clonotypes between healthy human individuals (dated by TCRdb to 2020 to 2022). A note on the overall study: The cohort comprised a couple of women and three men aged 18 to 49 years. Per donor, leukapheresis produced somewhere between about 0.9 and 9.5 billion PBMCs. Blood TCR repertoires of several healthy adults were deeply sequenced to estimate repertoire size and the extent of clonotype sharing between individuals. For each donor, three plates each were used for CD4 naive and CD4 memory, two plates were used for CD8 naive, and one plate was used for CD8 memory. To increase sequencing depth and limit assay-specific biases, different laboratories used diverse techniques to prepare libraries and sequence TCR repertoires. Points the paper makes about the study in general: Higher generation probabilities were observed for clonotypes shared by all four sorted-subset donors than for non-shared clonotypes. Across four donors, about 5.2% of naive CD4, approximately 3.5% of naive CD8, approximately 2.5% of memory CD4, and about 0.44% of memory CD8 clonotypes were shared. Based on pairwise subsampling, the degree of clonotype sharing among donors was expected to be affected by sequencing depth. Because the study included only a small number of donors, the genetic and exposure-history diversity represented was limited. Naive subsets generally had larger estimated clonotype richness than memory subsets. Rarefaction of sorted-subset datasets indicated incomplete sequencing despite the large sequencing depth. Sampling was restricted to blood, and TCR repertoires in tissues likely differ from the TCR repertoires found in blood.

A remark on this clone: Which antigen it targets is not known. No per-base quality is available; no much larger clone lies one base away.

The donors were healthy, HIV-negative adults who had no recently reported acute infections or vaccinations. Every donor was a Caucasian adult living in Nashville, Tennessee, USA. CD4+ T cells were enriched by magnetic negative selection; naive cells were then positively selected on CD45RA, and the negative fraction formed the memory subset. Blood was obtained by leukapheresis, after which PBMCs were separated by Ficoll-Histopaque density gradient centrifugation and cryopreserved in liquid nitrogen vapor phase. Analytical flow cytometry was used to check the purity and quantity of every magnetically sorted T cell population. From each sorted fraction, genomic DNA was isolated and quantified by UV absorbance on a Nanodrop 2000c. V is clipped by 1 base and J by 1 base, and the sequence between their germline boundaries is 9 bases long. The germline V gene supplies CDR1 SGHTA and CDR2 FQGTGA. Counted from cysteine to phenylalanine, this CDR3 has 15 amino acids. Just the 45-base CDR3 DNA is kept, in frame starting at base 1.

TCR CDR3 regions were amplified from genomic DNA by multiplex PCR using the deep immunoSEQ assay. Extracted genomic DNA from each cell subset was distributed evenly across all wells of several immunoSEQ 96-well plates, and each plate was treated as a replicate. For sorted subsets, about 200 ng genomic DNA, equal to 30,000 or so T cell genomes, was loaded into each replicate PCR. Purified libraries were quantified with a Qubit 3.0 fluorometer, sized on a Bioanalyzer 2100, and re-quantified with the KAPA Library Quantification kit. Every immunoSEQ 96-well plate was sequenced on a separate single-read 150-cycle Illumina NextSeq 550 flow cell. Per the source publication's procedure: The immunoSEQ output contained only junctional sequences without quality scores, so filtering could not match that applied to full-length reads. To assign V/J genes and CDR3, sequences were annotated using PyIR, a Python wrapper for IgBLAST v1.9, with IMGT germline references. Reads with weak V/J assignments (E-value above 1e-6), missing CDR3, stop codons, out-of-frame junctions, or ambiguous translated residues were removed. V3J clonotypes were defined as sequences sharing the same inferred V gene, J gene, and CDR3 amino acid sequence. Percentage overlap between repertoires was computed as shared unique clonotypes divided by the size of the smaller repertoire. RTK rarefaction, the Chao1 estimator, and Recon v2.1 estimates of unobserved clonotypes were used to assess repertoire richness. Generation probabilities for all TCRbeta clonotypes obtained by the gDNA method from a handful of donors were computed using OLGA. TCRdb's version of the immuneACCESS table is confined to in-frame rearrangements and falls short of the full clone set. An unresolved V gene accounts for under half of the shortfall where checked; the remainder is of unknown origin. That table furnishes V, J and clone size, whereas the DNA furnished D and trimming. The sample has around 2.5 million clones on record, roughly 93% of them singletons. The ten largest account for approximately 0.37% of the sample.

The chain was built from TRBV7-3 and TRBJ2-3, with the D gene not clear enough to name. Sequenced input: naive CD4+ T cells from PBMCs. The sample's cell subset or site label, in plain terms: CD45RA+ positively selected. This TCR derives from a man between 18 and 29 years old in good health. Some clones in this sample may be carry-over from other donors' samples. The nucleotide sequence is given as TGTGCCAGCAGCTTAAGGATTCTGGGCACAGATACGCAGTATTTT. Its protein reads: CASSLRILGTDTQYF.